This TCR beta chain stems from a study of TIL therapy for anti-PD-1-resistant metastatic lung cancer. Study-level background: By whole-exome sequencing, median non-synonymous tumor mutation burden was less than 1.6 mutations per megabase. Findings and limits, study-wide: The baseline peripheral repertoire was partially replaced by infused TIL clonotypes that later decayed.

Sequencing used immunoSEQ v3. The table came from immunoSEQ multiplex PCR; TCRdb's copy has only in-frame clones and leaves some out. The sample contains 40,000 to 60,000 clones, 70% to 85% of which appear only once. Regarding time point: pre-treatment sample, taken before nivolumab and TIL therapy. Adults with stage 4 NSCLC were enrolled in a phase I trial. Only one count was recorded for this clone. The antigen is unknown. The sequence came from a woman aged 30 to 85 with non-small cell lung cancer. Specimen: blood, collected at baseline.

The CDR3 coding sequence is TGTGCCAGCAGCTTATCCCCGGGACAGGGGGTCTCTGGGGCCAACGTCCTGACTTTC. Protein sequence: CASSLSPGQGVSGANVLTF. The rearrangement uses TRBV11-3 and TRBJ2-6, with TRBD1 identical over 11 bases. V shed 2 bases, J shed 0 bases, and the junction held 6 bases outside the gene matches. This CDR3 has 19 amino acids. CDR1 and CDR2 from the germline V gene are SGHNT and YENEEA.